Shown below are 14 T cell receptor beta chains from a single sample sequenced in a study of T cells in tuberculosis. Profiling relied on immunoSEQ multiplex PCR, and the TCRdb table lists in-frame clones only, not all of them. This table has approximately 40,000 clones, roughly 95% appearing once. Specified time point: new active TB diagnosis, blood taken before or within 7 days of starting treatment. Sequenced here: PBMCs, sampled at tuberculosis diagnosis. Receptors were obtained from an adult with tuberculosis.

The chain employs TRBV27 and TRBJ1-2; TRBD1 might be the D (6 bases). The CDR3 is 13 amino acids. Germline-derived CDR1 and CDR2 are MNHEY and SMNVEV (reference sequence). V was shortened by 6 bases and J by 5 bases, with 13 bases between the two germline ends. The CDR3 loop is CASRQGSEYGYTF. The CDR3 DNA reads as TGTGCCAGCAGACAGGGAAGCGAGTATGGCTACACCTTC.

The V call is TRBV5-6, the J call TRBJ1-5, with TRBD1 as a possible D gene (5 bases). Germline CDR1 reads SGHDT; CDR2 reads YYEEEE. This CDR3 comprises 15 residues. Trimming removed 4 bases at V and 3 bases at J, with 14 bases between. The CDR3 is CASSILRTNNQPQHF. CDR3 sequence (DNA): TGTGCCAGCAGCATACTACGGACAAACAATCAGCCCCAGCATTTT.

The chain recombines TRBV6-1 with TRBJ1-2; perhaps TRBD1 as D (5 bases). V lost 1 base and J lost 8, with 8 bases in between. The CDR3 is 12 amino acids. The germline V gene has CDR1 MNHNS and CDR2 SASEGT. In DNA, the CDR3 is TGTGCCAGCAGTGAAGGGGGCCGGGGCTACACCTTC. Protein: CASSEGGRGYTF.

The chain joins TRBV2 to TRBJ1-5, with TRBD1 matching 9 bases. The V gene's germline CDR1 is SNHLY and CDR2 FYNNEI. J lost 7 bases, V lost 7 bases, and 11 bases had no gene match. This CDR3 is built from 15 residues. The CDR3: CASTGRDRVYQPQHF. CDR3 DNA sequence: TGTGCCAGCACTGGACGGGACAGGGTCTACCAGCCCCAGCATTTT.

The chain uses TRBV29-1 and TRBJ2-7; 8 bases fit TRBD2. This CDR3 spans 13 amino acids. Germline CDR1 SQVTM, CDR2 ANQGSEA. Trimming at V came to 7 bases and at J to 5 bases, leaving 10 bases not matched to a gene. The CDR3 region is CSAGGGLINEQYF. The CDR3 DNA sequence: TGCAGCGCCGGGGGGGGACTAATCAACGAGCAGTACTTC.

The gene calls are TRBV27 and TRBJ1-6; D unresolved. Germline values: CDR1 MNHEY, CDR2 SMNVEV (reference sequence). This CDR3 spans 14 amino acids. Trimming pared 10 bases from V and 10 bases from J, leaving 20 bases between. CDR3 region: CATHSGFVGSPLHF. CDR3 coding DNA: TGTGCCACACACAGCGGTTTTGTAGGCTCACCCCTCCACTTT.

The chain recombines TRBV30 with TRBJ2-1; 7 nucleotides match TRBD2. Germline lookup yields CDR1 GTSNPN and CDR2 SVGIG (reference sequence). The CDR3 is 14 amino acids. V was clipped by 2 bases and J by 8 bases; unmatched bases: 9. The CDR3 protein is CAWSISGGTHEQFF. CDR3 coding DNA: TGTGCCTGGAGTATATCGGGGGGTACTCATGAGCAGTTCTTC.

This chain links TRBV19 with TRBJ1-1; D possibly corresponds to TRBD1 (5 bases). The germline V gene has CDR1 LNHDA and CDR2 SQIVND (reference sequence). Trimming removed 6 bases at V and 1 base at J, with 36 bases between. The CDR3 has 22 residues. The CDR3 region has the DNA TGTGCCAGTAGCAACCCCCTTAGACGCGGTCACAGGACCCAGACCAAGAACACTGAAGCTTTCTTT. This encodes CASSNPLRRGHRTQTKNTEAFF.

CDR3 in amino acids: CASSPTVNTEAFF. The CDR3 nucleotides read TGTGCCAGCTCGCCCACAGTAAACACTGAAGCTTTCTTT. The rearrangement links TRBV18 to TRBJ1-1; D call uncertain. Trimming removed 6 bases from V and 2 bases from J, with 10 bases in between. Germline lookup yields CDR1 KGHSH and CDR2 LQKENI. The CDR3 is 13 amino acids.

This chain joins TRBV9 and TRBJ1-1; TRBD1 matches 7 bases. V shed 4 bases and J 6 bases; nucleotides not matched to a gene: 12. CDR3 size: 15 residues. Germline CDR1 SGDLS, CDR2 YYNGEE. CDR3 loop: CASSPRYQGVSEAFF. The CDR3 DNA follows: TGTGCCAGCAGCCCTAGGTATCAGGGGGTGTCTGAAGCTTTCTTT. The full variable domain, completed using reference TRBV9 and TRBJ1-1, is DSGVTQTPKHLITATGQRVTLRCSPRSGDLSVYWYQQSLDQGLQFLIQYYNGEERAKGNILERFSAQQFPDLHSELNLSSLELGDSALYFCASSPRYQGVSEAFFGQGTRLTVV.

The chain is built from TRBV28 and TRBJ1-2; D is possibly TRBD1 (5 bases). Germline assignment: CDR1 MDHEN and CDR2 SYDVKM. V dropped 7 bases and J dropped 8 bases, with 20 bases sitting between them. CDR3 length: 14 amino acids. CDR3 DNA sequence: TGTGCCAGCACCGTCCTAGGGCAGGGCAGCGGCTACACCTTC. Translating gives CASTVLGQGSGYTF.

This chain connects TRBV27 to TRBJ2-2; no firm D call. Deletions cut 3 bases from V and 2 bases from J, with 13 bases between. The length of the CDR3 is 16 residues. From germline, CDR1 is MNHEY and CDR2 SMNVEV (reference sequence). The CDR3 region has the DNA TGTGCCAGCAGTTTGTTCGTGACACCCAACACCGGGGAGCTGTTTTTT. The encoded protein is CASSLFVTPNTGELFF.

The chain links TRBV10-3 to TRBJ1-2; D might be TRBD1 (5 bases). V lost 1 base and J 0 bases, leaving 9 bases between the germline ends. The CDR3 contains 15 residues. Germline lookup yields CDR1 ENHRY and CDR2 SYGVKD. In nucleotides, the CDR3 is TGTGCCATCAGTGAGTTTCGACAGACTAACTATGGCTACACCTTC. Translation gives CAISEFRQTNYGYTF.

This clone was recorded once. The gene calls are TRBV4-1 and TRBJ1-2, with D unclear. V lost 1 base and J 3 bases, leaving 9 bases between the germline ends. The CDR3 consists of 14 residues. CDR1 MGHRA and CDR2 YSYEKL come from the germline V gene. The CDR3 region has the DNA TGCGCCAGCAGCCAAGTTAGTCAACACTATGGCTACACCTTC. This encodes CASSQVSQHYGYTF.